The sequence of this T cell receptor beta chain was determined in a study of cytomegalovirus exposure and HLA in healthy donors (dated by TCRdb to 2016 to 2017). Describing the broader study: In an earlier analysis of some 610 of the donors, 276 Gb of sequence data and 90 million to 120 million unique TCR beta sequences from roughly 190 million T cells were reported. HLA typing included class I and class II loci at four-digit resolution. The genetic ancestry cluster associated with self-reported Caucasian donors included around 76% of the approximately 410 genotyped donors. An earlier analysis of 587 of the donors used high-throughput TCR beta sequencing to judge whether each TCR beta V gene segment behaved as functional or pseudogenic. Among 300 to 450 genotyped donors of the cohort, an average of about 240,000 unique TCR beta nucleotide sequences were sequenced per donor, 15% to 20% of them non-productive. A separate validation cohort of more than 100 different subjects was used in addition to the 666-subject first cohort. A later genetic analysis used genome-wide SNP genotypes for about three fifths of the 666 donors, treating that subset as a discovery cohort. An early release that covered some 630 HLA-typed donors contained approximately 300 gigabases of sequencing data and tens of millions of unique TCR sequences. Donor age, sex, ethnicity and CMV serostatus were collected together with the repertoire data. The number of typed donors differed by locus: about 620-640 for A, B, C, DRB1 and DQB1; some 500 for DQA1; approximately 600 for DPA1; and some 450 for DPB1. Roughly 5 DR-DQ haplotypes were treated as single units for association and clustering because of strong linkage in the cohort. The later analysis used no new phenotypic data to find candidate immune exposures, relying instead on TCR beta sequences and their occurrence across donors. The study aimed to test whether cataloging public T cell receptors could reveal signatures of past pathogen exposure. All discovery cohort repertoires had been generated on a single sequencing platform. To predict cytomegalovirus infection status, the study combined high-throughput TCR immunosequencing, statistical association of individual TCRs with disease status, and machine learning. In a later analysis, previously published TCR beta repertoires from more than 500 donors were re-analyzed and high-resolution HLA genotyping was added so that TCR occurrence patterns could be studied. Using immunosequencing, the study profiled T cell repertoires from approximately 700 subjects and related those repertoires to cytomegalovirus serostatus.

The cysteine opens and the phenylalanine closes a CDR3 of 13 amino acids. Of the read, only the CDR3 DNA is kept; its 39 bases are in frame from base 1. V gives up 4 bases and J gives up 5 bases, and the segment between their germline ends measures 11 bases. The germline V gene sets CDR1 to MNHNS and CDR2 to SASEGT. What the study reported, not specific to this receptor: Specific HLA alleles were associated with 18,000 or so TCR beta sequences at a false discovery rate of 0.05 in a later analysis. Three of the identified cytomegalovirus-associated TCR beta chains were confirmed in vitro to be specific for cytomegalovirus antigens. In a later analysis, the rate of TCR association differed among HLA loci, with DRB1 alleles having the most associated TCRs and HLA-C alleles having the fewest. The cohort was sequenced for TCR beta chains only, and without alpha or paired-chain data the features that could be detected were limited. In an earlier analysis of approximately 600 of the donors, most TCR beta V segments were observed in productive rearrangements about 90% or about 30% of the time, broadly matching IMGT annotations. Most TCR sequences were observed very rarely across donors, whereas some public TCRs were present in many individuals. V-gene and J-gene trimming of TCR beta chains was associated with a missense DCLRE1C variant in a later genetic analysis, and the association was replicated in an independent cohort. In the study, 150 to 200 TCR beta chains were listed as associated with cytomegalovirus. Because counts were too low, approximately 15 rarely observed V segments, including chromosome 9 orphons, were excluded from the earlier analysis of roughly 580 of the donors. Immune exposure information for the cohort was limited to CMV serostatus. A cluster of highly shared sequence variants was judged likely to be a technical artifact of the sequencing pipeline. Linkage disequilibrium might explain the correlated functional status among segregating V segments, but an unknown experimental factor could not be excluded. The authors suggested that the approach could potentially be extended to other disease states and immunological phenotypes. Because the 87-base-pair reads could not distinguish some IMGT-functional V segments, including TRBV6-2 and TRBV6-3, those segments were excluded. HLA typing was unavailable for some donors at each locus, so association tests used only the typed subset. Cytomegalovirus status was reported to be diagnosed by the classifier with high specificity and sensitivity in both the original and validation cohorts. According to a later genetic analysis, donors in an Asian-associated ancestry cluster had fewer N-insertions in productive TCRs than the approximately 700-donor mean. In a later analysis, HLA-associated TCR beta chains were found to be more clonally expanded and to have lower generation probabilities than equally common non-associated chains. Most CMV-associated TCR beta chains appeared to be HLA-restricted in a later analysis, and the HLA associations seemed to be driven largely by CMV exposure. According to a later analysis, parvovirus B19, influenza, CMV and Epstein-Barr virus appeared linked to several top co-occurrence clusters. A further reported finding was that TCR beta sequences accurately predicted the HLA-A and HLA-B alleles for most subjects in the first cohort. Strong co-occurrence of HLA alleles, especially DR and DQ, made assigning TCR associations to individual alleles difficult. The presence/absence analyses assumed that sequencing depth was roughly uniform across donors, and that assumption may not be true.

Notes on this clone: No antigen is known for it.

The method behind the library was the immunoSEQ multiplex PCR assay. For the multiplex PCR, a mixture combining 60 forward primers for TCR Vbeta segments and 13 reverse primers for TCR Jbeta segments was used. The CDR3 region of rearranged TCR beta genes was amplified from genomic DNA by a multiplex PCR assay. On the Illumina HiSeq System, the amplified TCR beta libraries were sequenced as 87-base-pair reads. The original pipeline was this. A later analysis tallied some 79 million unique TCR beta chains across the 600 to 700 repertoires, and around 9.9 million of those chains were shared by two or more donors. To remove PCR and sequencing errors, raw reads were error-corrected and collapsed into unique sequences using a nearest-neighbor algorithm that merged closely related sequences. To assign V, D and J gene segments, CDR3 sequences were aligned to IMGT reference sequences. For a sequence to be retained, a match of at least six nucleotides was required to both a V gene segment and a J gene segment. A rearrangement counted as productive if the CDR3 had no stop codons and remained in frame with V and J, and every other rearrangement counted as non-productive. CDR3 was defined by IMGT convention, running from the second conserved V-encoded cysteine to the conserved J-encoded phenylalanine. Sequences without an unambiguous match to a single V gene segment were excluded from the earlier analysis of a few hundred of the donors. An earlier analysis of fewer than 750 of the donors called V segments functional above 56.7% productive rearrangements and segregating when the between-donor standard deviation exceeded 5%. A statistical classification framework was developed to diagnose cytomegalovirus status using the catalog of TCR beta chain sequences. A later analysis assigned V and J genes by comparing TCR nucleotide sequences with IMGT/GENE-DB human TR gene sequences. A later analysis assigned CDR3 sequences and most-parsimonious VDJ recombination scenarios with the TCRdist pipeline. In a later analysis, each TCR beta chain was defined by its CDR3 amino acid sequence together with its V-gene family, and reads without a unique V-gene family were excluded. A later analysis removed nearly 600 highly shared, low-generation-probability nucleotide sequences to deal with suspected cross-contamination and a sequencing artifact. A later analysis calculated a clonal expansion index for each public chain from normalized within-repertoire ranks of inferred template counts. A later analysis computed generation probabilities with a VDJ recombination model fitted to out-of-frame rearrangements, and checked the results against IGoR. In a later analysis, hypergeometric tests were used to score TCR-TCR, TCR-HLA and TCR-CMV co-occurrence, with a repertoire-size bias correction applied to TCR pairs. To estimate false discovery rates, a later analysis permuted the HLA or CMV assignments 20 times. In a later analysis, co-occurring TCRs were grouped using DBSCAN, and TCRdist sequence similarity was added for clustering within HLA-allele-positive subsets. Co-occurrence clustering excluded repertoires with fewer than 30,000 or more than 120,000 public chains, plus five with anomalous nucleotide sharing. Imported from immuneACCESS, the table was reduced by TCRdb to in-frame sequences with V and J called. These copies leave out some clones; in studies compared against another copy, an unresolved V gene accounts for under half, and the cause of the remainder is not known. D and trimming come from the DNA, and the V and J calls and clone size come from that table. This sample's listing comprises approximately 100,000 clones. The top ten clones comprise 3% to 3.5% of the sample.

The cohort consisted of 666 healthy bone marrow donors. All cohort members were sampled while nominally healthy, although unrecorded immune exposures were likely present. The donor was CMV seronegative and belonged to the group of around 350 seronegative cohort members. A peripheral blood sample was provided by each donor, and peripheral blood mononuclear cells were used for TCR beta sequencing. Genomic DNA extraction from the blood cell samples was performed with the Qiagen DNeasy Blood Extraction Kit. The rearrangement combines TRBV6-1 with TRBJ2-5; perhaps TRBD2 is the D gene, with 6 bases matching. This sequence was found in a man between 35 and 55 years old in good health and CMV-seronegative. The sample was PBMCs. The nucleotide sequence is TGTGCCAGCAGTGTTCCGGGACTTGAGACCCAGTACTTC. The encoded protein is CASSVPGLETQYF.